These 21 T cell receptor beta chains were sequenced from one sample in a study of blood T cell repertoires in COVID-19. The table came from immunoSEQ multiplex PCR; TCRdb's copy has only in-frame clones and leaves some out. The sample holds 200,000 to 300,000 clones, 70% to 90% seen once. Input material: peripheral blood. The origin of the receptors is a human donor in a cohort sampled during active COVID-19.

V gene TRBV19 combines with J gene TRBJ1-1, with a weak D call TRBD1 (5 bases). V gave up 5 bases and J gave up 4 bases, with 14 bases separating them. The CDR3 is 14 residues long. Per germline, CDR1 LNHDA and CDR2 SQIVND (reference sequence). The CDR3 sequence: CASSRGGRITEAFF. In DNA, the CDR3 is TGTGCCAGTAGTCGGGGCGGGAGGATCACTGAAGCTTTCTTT. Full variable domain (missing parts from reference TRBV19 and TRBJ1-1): DGGITQSPKYLFRKEGQNVTLSCEQNLNHDAMYWYRQDPGQGLRLIYYSQIVNDFQKGDIAEGYSVSREKKESFPLTVTSAQKNPTAFYLCASSRGGRITEAFFGQGTRLTVV.

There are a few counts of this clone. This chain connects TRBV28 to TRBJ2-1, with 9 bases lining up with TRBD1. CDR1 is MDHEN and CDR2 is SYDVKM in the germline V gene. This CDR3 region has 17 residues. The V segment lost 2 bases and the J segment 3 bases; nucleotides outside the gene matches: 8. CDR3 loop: CASSLALRDRVYNEQFF. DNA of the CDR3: TGTGCCAGCAGTTTAGCCCTCCGGGACAGGGTCTACAATGAGCAGTTCTTC.

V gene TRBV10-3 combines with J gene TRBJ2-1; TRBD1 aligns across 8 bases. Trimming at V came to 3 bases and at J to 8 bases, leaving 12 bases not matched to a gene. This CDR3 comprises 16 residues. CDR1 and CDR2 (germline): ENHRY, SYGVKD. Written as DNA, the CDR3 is TGTGCCATCAGTGATATGGGACAGGTATACACGGATGAGCAGTTCTTC. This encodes CAISDMGQVYTDEQFF.

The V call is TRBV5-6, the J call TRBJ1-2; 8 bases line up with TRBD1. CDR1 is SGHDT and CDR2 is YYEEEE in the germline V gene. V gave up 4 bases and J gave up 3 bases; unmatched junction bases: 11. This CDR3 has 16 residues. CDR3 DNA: TGTGCCAGCAGCCCTGACAGGGGAAACTCCGACTATGGCTACACCTTC. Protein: CASSPDRGNSDYGYTF.

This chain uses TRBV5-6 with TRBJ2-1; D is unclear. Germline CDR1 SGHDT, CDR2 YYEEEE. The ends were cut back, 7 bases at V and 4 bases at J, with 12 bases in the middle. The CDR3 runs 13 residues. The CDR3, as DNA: TGTGCCAGCTTACACCCATCTTACAATGAGCAGTTCTTC. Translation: CASLHPSYNEQFF.

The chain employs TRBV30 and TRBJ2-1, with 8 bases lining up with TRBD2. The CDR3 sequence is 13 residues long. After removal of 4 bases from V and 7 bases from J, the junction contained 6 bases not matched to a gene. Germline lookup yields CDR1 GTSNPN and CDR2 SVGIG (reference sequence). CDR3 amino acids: CAWTGGGWNEQFF. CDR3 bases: TGTGCCTGGACCGGGGGGGGGTGGAATGAGCAGTTCTTC.

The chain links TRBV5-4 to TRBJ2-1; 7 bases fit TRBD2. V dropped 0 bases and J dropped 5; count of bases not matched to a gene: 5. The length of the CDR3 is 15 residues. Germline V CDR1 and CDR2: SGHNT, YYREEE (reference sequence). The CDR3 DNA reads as TGTGCCAGCAGCTTGGGGACTAGGAGAAACAATGAGCAGTTCTTC. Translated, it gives CASSLGTRRNNEQFF.

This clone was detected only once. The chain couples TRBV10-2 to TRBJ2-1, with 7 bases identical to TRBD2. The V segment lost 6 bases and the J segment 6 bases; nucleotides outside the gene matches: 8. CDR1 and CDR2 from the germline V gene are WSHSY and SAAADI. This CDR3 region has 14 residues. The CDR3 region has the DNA TGCGCCAGCAGGTGGGAGGGCGGGGGCAATGAGCAGTTCTTC. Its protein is CASRWEGGGNEQFF.

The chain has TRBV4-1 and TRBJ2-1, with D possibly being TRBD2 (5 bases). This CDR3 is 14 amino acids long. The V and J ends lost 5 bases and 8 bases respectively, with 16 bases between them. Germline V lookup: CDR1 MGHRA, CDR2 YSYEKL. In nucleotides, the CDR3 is TGCGCCAGCAGCTCCGGACTGGATTTCGATGAGCAGTTCTTC. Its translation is CASSSGLDFDEQFF.

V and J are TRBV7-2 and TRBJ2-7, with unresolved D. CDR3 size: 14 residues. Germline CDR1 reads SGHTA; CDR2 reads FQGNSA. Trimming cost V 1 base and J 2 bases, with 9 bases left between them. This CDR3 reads CASSLVPETYEQYF. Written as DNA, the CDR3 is TGTGCCAGCAGCTTAGTTCCGGAGACCTACGAGCAGTACTTC.

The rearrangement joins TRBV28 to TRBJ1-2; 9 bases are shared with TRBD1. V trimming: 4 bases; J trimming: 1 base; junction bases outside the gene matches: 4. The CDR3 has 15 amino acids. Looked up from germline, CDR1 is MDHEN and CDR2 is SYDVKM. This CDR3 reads CASSSPGQGNYGYTF. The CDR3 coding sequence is TGTGCCAGCAGTTCCCCGGGACAGGGTAACTATGGCTACACCTTC.

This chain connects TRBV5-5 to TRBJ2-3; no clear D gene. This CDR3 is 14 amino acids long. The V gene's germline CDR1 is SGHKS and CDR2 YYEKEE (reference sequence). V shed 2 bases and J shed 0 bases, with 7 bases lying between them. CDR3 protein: CASSFLSSTDTQYF. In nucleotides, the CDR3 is TGTGCCAGCAGCTTCCTGAGCAGCACAGATACGCAGTATTTT.

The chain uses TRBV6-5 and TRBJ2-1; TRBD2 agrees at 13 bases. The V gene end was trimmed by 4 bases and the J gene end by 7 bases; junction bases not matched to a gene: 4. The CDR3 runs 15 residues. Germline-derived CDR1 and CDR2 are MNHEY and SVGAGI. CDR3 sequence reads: CASSSPGLAGNEQFF. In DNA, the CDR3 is TGTGCCAGCAGTTCTCCGGGACTAGCGGGGAATGAGCAGTTCTTC.

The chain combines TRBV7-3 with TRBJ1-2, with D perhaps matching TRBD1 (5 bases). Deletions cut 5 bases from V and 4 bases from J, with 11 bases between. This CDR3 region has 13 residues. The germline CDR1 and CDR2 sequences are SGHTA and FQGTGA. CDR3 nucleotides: TGTGCCAGCAGCCCATATCAGGGCTATGGCTACACCTTC. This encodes CASSPYQGYGYTF.

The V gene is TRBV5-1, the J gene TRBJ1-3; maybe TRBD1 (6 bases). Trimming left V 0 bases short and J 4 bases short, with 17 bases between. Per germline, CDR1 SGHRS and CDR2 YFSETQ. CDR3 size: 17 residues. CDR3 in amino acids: CASSLAGDTFGGNTIYF. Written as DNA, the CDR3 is TGCGCCAGCAGCTTGGCTGGGGACACTTTCGGGGGAAACACCATATATTTT.

CDR3 protein: CASSLGLAETEQFF. The CDR3 DNA reads TGCGCCAGCAGCTTGGGACTAGCGGAAACTGAGCAGTTCTTC. The chain has TRBV5-1 and TRBJ2-1, with 9 bases fitting TRBD2. The CDR3 length is 14 residues. J lost 9 bases, V lost 0 bases, and 4 bases had no gene match. Germline V CDR1 and CDR2: SGHRS, YFSETQ. The whole variable domain, filled in from reference TRBV5-1 and TRBJ2-1, reads KAGVTQTPRYLIKTRGQQVTLSCSPISGHRSVSWYQQTPGQGLQFLFEYFSETQRNKGNFPGRFSGRQFSNSRSEMNVSTLELGDSALYLCASSLGLAETEQFFGPGTRLTVL.

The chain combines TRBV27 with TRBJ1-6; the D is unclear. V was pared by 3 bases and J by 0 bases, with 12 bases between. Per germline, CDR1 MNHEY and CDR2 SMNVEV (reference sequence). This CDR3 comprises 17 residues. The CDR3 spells CASSLGFGSSYNSPLHF. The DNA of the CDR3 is TGTGCCAGCAGTTTGGGGTTTGGGAGCTCCTATAATTCACCCCTCCACTTT.

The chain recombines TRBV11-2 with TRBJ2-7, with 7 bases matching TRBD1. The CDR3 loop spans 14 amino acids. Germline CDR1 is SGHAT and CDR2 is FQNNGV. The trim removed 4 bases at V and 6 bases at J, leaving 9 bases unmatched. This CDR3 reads CASSWRQGQGEQYF. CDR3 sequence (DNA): TGTGCCAGCAGCTGGAGACAGGGTCAAGGCGAGCAGTACTTC.

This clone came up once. The CDR3 reads CASSVRRNSPLHF. CDR3 nucleotide sequence: TGTGCCAGCAGTGTAAGGCGGAATTCACCCCTCCACTTT. The chain recombines TRBV12-3 or TRBV12-4 with TRBJ1-6; the D is unclear. Trimming pared 5 bases from V and 7 bases from J, leaving 9 bases between. The CDR3 is 13 amino acids.

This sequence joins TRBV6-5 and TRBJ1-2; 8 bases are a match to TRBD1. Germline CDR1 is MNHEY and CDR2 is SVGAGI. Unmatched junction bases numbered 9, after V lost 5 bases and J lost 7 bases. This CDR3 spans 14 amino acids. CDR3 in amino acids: CASSPDRASGGYTF. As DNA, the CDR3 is TGTGCCAGCAGTCCGGACAGGGCCTCAGGTGGCTACACCTTC.

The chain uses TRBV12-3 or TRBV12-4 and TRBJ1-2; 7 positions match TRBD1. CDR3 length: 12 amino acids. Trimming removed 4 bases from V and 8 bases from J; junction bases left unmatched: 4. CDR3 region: CASSYRGLGYTF. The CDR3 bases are TGTGCCAGCAGTTACAGGGGCCTGGGCTACACCTTC.